This paragraph reports one T cell receptor beta chain. This clonotype is considered medium-sized (0.01 to 0.1%). Which antigen it targets is not known. Base qualities are missing; no much larger clone stands one base away. This specimen comes from a study of spatial heterogeneity in lung cancer (dated by TCRdb to about 2019). Regarding the study in general: More beta-chain than alpha-chain transcripts were consistently detected, likely reflecting higher beta-chain transcript abundance. In tumor regions, TCR transcript counts showed a strong correlation with a T cell transcriptional module score derived from matched bulk RNA-seq. In the raw uncorrected reads, each unique combination of TCR and UMI appeared on average more than ten times. In non-small cell lung cancer, the study quantitatively compared TCR alpha and beta repertoires across several tumor regions, matched nontumor lung, and blood. TCR repertoire features were related to nonsynonymous mutation counts determined by whole-exome sequencing of tumor tissue. At surgery, some 200 tumor regions, fewer than 85 matched nontumor lung samples and 50 to 60 PBMC samples were TCR-sequenced for both alpha and beta chains. What the research found in general, with its limitations: Confirming at a functional level the hypothesis that regional TCRs recognize regional mutations was considered to require additional single-cell paired TCR alpha and beta sequencing. Estimated TCR-seq coverage of tumor T cells was only roughly 7% for alpha chains and about 12% for beta chains. The count of ubiquitous expanded TCRs correlated with the count of ubiquitous nonsynonymous mutations, and the count of regional expanded TCRs correlated with the count of regional nonsynonymous mutations. A correlation was observed between the number of expanded intratumoral alpha and beta TCRs and the tumor nonsynonymous mutation count.

Explained via the paper, the time point label denotes: sample taken at primary tumor resection. Samples were obtained from approximately 72 patients with early-stage, untreated non-small cell lung cancer from the lung TRACERx cohort. TCR sequencing used whole RNA extracted from tumor and nontumor lung tissue, or from cryopreserved PBMC samples, without cell sorting. A patient was chosen for TCR sequencing only when enough RNA was available from at least two tumor regions. Before being selected, tumor and adjacent nontumor lung specimens were reviewed by a lung pathologist. Library preparation was by 5' RACE. For sequencing, a NextSeq 500 was employed. To allow correction of PCR and sequencing errors, the TCR library protocol tagged every TCR cDNA molecule with a unique molecular identifier. As for how the authors treated the data: Decombinator tools were used for TCR identification, UMI-based error correction and CDR3 extraction. Expanded TCRs were defined as those above a frequency of 2 per 1,000, corresponding to the top 1% of the tumor frequency distribution. Expanded tumor TCRs were classed as regional if statistically deemed absent (corrected P<0.05) from at least one tumor region, otherwise ubiquitous. Renyi diversity was computed with the R vegan package after each repertoire had been subsampled 100 times to 5,000 TCRs. CDR3 similarity networks were built from amino acid triplet string-kernel similarity, connecting CDR3s with pairwise similarity above 0.82. The public reads were reprocessed in TCRdb via fastp at Q25 and MiXCR, keeping in-frame beta chains. Rows are combined by CDR3 protein, so each entry shows the most common genes and DNA. What appears here as the V and J calls and clone size reflects TCRdb's work, not the paper's. The sample contains approximately 1,500 distinct CDR3 sequences, around 20% of them found a single time. Of the sample, around a fifth falls within the top ten clones.

Counted from cysteine to phenylalanine, this CDR3 has 14 amino acids. The read is trimmed to its CDR3 DNA, 42 bases read in frame from base 1. The germline V end is reduced by 6 bases and the J end by 6 bases; junction bases left unmatched: 10. CDR1 and CDR2 (ENHRY, SYGVKD) derive from the germline V gene. Sequenced here: lung tumor tissue, sampled at surgery. This chain is built from TRBV10-3 and TRBJ1-1, with 7 bases in between that match TRBD1. The receptor comes from a male donor with early-stage non-small cell lung cancer. Here the CDR3 is given as CAIRETGKLAEAFF. The sequenced DNA is TGTGCCATCAGGGAGACAGGGAAGTTGGCTGAAGCTTTCTTT.